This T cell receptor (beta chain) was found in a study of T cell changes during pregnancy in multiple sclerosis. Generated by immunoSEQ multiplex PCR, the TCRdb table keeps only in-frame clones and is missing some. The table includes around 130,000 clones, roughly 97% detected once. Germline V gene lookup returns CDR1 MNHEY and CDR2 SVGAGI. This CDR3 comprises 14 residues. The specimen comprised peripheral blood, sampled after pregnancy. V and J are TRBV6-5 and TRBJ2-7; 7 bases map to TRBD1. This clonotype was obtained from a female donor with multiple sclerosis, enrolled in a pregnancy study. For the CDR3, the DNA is TGTGCTAGAAACCCCGGACAGGCCGAATACGAGCAGTACTTC. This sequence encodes CARNPGQAEYEQYF.